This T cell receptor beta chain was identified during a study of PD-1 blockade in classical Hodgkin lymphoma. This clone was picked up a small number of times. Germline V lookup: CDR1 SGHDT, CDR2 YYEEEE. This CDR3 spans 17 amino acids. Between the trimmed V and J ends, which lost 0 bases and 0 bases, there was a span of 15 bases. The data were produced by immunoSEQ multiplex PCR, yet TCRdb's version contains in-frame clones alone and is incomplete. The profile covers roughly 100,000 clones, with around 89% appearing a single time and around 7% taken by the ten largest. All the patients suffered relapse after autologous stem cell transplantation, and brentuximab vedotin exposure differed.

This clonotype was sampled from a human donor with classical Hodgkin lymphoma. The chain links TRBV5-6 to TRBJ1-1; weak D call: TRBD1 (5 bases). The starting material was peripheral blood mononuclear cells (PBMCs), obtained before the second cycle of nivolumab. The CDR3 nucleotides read TGTGCCAGCAGCTTGGGTGCAGGGACTCTGATGAACACTGAAGCTTTCTTT. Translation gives CASSLGAGTLMNTEAFF.